Sequencing of this T cell receptor (beta chain) was carried out in a study of T cells in localized non-small cell lung cancer. Study results and limitations: Multi-region tumor sequencing was not done, so intratumor heterogeneity could not be excluded. T cell clonality was highest in uninvolved adjacent lung, above tumor. In adjacent lung, a median roughly 56 of the top 100 tumor clones were found.

Germline values: CDR1 MDHEN, CDR2 SYDVKM. This CDR3 has 15 residues. The ends were cut back, 3 bases at V and 2 bases at J, with 12 bases in the middle. Assay: immunoSEQ multiplex PCR; the TCRdb copy retains only in-frame clones and omits some. The repertoire consists of some 33,000 clones, with roughly nine tenths occurring once and the leading ten covering under 6%. A remark on this clone: Its antigen is currently unknown.

Here the sequenced sample was PBMCs, taken before any cancer treatment. This chain links TRBV28 with TRBJ2-3, with D tentatively TRBD2 (5 bases). The origin of this receptor is a man aged 40-75 years with stage II lung adenocarcinoma. CDR3 in DNA: TGTGCCAGCAGTTTCTCGGGGATTACCACAGATACGCAGTATTTT. Encoded protein: CASSFSGITTDTQYF.